The present entry profiles one T cell receptor (beta chain) with its context. The antigen is undetermined. This record comes from a study of cytomegalovirus exposure and HLA in healthy donors. The CDR3 is 14 amino acids. The germline gives CDR1 SGHVS, CDR2 FNYEAQ. Trimming shortened V by 1 base and J by 1 base, and 6 bases separated the two germline ends. Findings of the study overall: A later analysis linked a missense variant in DCLRE1C to the trimming of TCR beta V and J genes. Researchers reported that three CMV-associated chains were confirmed in vitro as CMV antigen-specific. The authors later found most CMV-associated TCR beta chains appeared HLA-restricted.

PCR amplification relied on 60 Vbeta primers (plus 13 Jbeta primers). Sequencing used immunoSEQ multiplex PCR; TCRdb keeps in-frame clones, though not all of them. Of 170,000 or so clones listed, 75% to 90% are singletons. V usage is TRBV7-6 and J usage is TRBJ2-3, with D perhaps matching TRBD2 (5 bases). Source material: PBMCs. The sequence was collected from a woman aged 18-29 years in good health and CMV-seronegative. The CDR3 spells CASSLDSGTDTQYF. CDR3 DNA sequence: TGTGCCAGCAGCTTAGATAGCGGCACAGATACGCAGTATTTT.